These T cell receptor beta chains were read from a single sample in a study of shared clonotypes between healthy human individuals. TCRdb's copy holds only in-frame clones and misses some; the assay was immunoSEQ multiplex PCR. Of 2 million to 2.5 million clones in the sample, 85% to 95% were seen once. Sequencing was performed on naive CD4+ T cells from PBMCs. The receptors were gathered from a man younger than 35 in good health. Some clones in this sample may be carry-over from other donors' samples. CDR3s leave out the opening cysteine and the closing phenylalanine or tryptophan.

cdr3_aa v_call
ASSPPPSGVYEQY TRBV18
ASSRGAGGGQPQH TRBV6-5
ASSVGGLNEKLF TRBV9
ASSEFWGNYGYT TRBV2
ASSLETGNELNQPQH TRBV5-4
ASRGAGGSYEQY TRBV28
ASSPGQGREKLF TRBV18
ASSFGRGLQPQH TRBV5-6
ASSEEGTQY TRBV6-5
ASSPDRGSYEQY TRBV7-2
ASSQRDSAGYGYT TRBV4-3
ASSYLGTGANVLT TRBV6-5
AISALAGGTDTQY TRBV10-3
ASSEVARTYEQY TRBV6-1
ASSQVSGSSYNEQF TRBV4-2
ASSSRDREETQY TRBV5-6
ASSLRPTGPNTGELF TRBV5-1
ASSQGSGTGSRETQY TRBV4-3
ASPFNEQGLADQETQY TRBV7-9
ASSQTENTEAF TRBV7-3
ASSEFIHPTQETQY TRBV25-1
ASSLRQGVRNEQF TRBV11-3
ATQEGGSGNEQF TRBV2
AIKSTGGRTGELF TRBV10-3
ASTKRGGYT TRBV5-6
ASRGPSTPYEQY TRBV6-1
ASSLAGGNTIY TRBV7-2
ASRTGTETNYGYT TRBV28
ASSLTGDHT TRBV2
ASDTGTTNTDTQY TRBV5-1
ASRQGGVANYGYT TRBV19
ASRRSGTRAEQF TRBV11-2
AISWVGTGANTEAF TRBV10-3
ASSLLALAGYNEQF TRBV27
ASSLLAADTQY TRBV5-4
ASSGGPDGHNYGYT TRBV9
ASSGRLNQETQY TRBV18
ASSAPRQGAYEQF TRBV7-9
ASSFESPGPVEQY TRBV6-6
AWSGLAQEAYNEQF TRBV30
ASSTMGQLTYEQY TRBV27
ASSQVYPGGQPQH TRBV4-1
ASSARGYEQY TRBV19
ASSSPGSGDIQY TRBV27
ASRSGTQPQH TRBV28